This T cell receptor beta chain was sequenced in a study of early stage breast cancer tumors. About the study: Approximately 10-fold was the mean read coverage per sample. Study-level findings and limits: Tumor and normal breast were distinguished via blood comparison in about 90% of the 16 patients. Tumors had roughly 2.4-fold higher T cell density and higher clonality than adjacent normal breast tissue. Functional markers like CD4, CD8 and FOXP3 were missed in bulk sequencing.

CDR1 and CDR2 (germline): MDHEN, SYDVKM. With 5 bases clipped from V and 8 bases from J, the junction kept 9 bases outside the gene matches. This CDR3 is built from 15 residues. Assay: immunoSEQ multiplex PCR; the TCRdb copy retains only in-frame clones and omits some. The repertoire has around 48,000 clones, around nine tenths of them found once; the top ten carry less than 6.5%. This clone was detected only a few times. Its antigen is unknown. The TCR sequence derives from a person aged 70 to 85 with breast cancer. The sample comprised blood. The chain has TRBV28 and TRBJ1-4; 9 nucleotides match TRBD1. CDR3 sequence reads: CASSPMGQGWEKLFF. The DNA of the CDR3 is TGTGCCAGCAGTCCCATGGGACAGGGATGGGAAAAACTGTTTTTT.